This T cell receptor (beta chain) was found in a study of OX40 agonist ivuxolimab in advanced cancers. Per germline, CDR1 KGHSH and CDR2 LQKENI. The CDR3 spans 16 residues. V lost 3 bases to trimming and J lost 7 bases; unmatched junction nucleotides: 10. The assay was immunoSEQ multiplex PCR, and TCRdb's table has in-frame clones only and misses some. The data hold about 34,000 clones, with around nine tenths observed a single time. The sequencing used CD4+ or CD8+ T cells sorted from blood, collected in a trial of the OX40 agonist ivuxolimab. This TCR was recovered from an adult with an advanced solid tumor such as melanoma, head and neck, liver or kidney cancer. The J gene is TRBJ1-1, the V gene TRBV18, with 11 bases matching TRBD1. The CDR3 here is CASSPGQGALRLEAFF. The CDR3 DNA reads TGTGCCAGCTCACCCGGACAGGGGGCGCTTCGTCTTGAAGCTTTCTTT.